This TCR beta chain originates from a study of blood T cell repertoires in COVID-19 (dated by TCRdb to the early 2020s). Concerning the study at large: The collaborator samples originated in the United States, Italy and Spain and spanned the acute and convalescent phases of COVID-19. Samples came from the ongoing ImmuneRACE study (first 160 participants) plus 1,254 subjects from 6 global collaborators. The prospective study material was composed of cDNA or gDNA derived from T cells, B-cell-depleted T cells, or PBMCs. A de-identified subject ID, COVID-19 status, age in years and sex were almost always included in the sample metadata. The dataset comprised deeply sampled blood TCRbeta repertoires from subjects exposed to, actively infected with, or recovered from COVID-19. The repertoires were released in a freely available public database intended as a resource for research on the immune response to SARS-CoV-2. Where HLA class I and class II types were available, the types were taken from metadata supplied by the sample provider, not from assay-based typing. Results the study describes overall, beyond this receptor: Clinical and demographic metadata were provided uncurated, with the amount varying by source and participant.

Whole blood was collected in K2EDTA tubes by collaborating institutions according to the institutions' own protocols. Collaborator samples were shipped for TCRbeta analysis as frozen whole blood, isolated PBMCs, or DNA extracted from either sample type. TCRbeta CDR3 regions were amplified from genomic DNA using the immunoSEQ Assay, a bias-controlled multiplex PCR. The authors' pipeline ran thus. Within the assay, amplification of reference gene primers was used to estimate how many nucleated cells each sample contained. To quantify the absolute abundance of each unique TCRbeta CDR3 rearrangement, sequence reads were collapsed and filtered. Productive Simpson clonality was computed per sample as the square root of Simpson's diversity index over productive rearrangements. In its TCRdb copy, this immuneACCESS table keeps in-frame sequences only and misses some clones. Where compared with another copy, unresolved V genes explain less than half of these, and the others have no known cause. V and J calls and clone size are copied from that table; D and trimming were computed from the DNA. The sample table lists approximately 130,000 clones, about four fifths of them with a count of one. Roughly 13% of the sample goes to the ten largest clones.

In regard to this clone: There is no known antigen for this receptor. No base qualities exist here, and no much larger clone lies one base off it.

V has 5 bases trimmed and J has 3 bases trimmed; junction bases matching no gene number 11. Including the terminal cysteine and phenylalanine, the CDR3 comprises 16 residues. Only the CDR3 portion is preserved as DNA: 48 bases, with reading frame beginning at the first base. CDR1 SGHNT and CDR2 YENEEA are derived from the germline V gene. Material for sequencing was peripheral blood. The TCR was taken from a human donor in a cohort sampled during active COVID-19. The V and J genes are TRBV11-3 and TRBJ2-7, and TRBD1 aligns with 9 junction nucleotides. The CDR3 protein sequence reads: CASSTRAPGQGYEQYF. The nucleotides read TGTGCCAGCAGCACAAGAGCCCCGGGACAGGGCTACGAGCAGTACTTC.